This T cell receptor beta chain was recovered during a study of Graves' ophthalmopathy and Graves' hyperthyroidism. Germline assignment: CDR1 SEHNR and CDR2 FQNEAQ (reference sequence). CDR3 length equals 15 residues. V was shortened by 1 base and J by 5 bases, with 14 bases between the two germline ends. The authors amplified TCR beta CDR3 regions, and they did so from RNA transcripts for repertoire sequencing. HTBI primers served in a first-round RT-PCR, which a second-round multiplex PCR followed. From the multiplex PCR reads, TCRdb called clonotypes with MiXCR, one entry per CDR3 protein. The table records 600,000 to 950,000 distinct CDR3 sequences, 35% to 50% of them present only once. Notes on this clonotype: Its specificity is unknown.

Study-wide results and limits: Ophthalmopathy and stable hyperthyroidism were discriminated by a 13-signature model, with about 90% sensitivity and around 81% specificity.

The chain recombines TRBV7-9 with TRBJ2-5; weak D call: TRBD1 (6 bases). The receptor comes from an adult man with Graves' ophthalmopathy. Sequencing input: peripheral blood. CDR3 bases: TGTGCCAGCAGCTTAGATGCAGGGGCTGGCGAGACCCAGTACTTC. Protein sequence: CASSLDAGAGETQYF.